This T cell receptor beta chain was captured in a study of T cells in Graves' hyperthyroidism and ophthalmopathy (dated by TCRdb to between 2019 and 2020). General notes on the study: Peripheral blood samples were taken at the time of initial diagnosis, prior to any treatment. The 100 discovery patients were randomly split 7:3 into training and test sets. To identify distinguishing TCR V-J signatures, a discovery cohort of around 100 patients was used, comprising some 45 with Graves' ophthalmopathy and roughly 60 with stable Graves' hyperthyroidism. Whether ophthalmopathy could be predicted prospectively was tested in an independent validation cohort made up of fewer than 20 hyperthyroidism patients plus 17 patients who later progressed to ophthalmopathy. In addition, the study compared T-cell repertoires in thyroid tissue and in blood from a handful of Graves' hyperthyroidism patients. According to the paper, TCR Vbeta CDR3 sequencing was carried out on 135 peripheral blood samples, which came from around 43 ophthalmopathy, some 73 hyperthyroidism and approximately 17 progressor patients. After blood sampling, hyperthyroidism patients were treated with methimazole at a starting dose of 30 mg daily, and ophthalmopathy patients were treated with high-dose intravenous methylprednisolone. The paper as a whole reports these results and caveats: In validation, the model predicted progression to ophthalmopathy with around 71% sensitivity and about 73% specificity, a median of approximately 6.7 months before onset. Blood samples also contained most of the expanded thyroid clonotypes (frequency above 0.001), which suggests that blood repertoires may reflect thyroid immune responses. Ophthalmopathy was separated from stable hyperthyroidism by a 13 V-J signature model, with 87.88% sensitivity and approximately 81% specificity obtained in cross-validation and 80%/75% obtained in testing. No statistical method was used to fix the sample size in advance, and group allocation was not hidden from the investigators.

Concerning this clonotype: No antigen is known for it. No quality values exist for individual bases; no much larger clone is one base distant.

The CDR3, from cysteine to phenylalanine, totals 16 residues. CDR3 DNA only is kept here, 48 bases in frame from base 1. CDR1 and CDR2 were assigned from the germline V gene as SGHTA and FQGTGA. V loses 5 bases, J loses 0 bases, and the germline ends lie 13 bases apart. The TCR beta CDR3 regions were amplified from the RNA transcripts. The first round of RT-PCR for the TCR CDR3 was performed with the HTBI primer set and the Qiagen OneStep RT-PCR kit. Libraries were constructed in a second round of multiplex PCR, after which size selection and purification were performed. Libraries were sequenced paired-end with 100 bp reads on an Illumina HiSeq2000. The paper's data handling went like this. SOAPnuke was used to process the raw data, with reads discarded if the reads contained adapters or uncalled bases, had a mean Phred below 15, or lacked an exact constant-primer or identifier match. COPE v1.2.5 was used to merge the high-quality paired reads, and each unique nucleotide sequence was defined as a clonotype. MiTCR v1.1 was used to align clonotypes to the IMGT TRBV, TRBD and TRBJ reference segments. Analysis was restricted to V-J combinations with a frequency above 0.0001, which covered just over 98% of repertoires. A TCS score was defined as the ratio between F50 (clonal expansion) and ExV (chaos), using BLOSUM62-based TCRdist between CDR3 peptides within each V-J. Welch's t-statistics and random forest reduced 500 to 650 V-J features to under 15, which were used in a naive Bayes classifier (R e1071). TCRdb reprocessed the public reads (quality trimming at Q25 with fastp, clone calling with MiXCR) and kept in-frame beta chains. Here each entry gathers all rows of one CDR3 protein and keeps the most common genes and DNA. Clone size and V and J calls follow TCRdb, not the original study. The sample contains about 530,000 distinct CDR3 sequences, roughly 17% of them found a single time. The ten largest clones take up around 17% of the sample.

Ophthalmopathy patients had moderately to severely active disease, Clinical Activity Score of at least 3, NOSPECS grade of at least 4, and duration under 3 months. Any patient with an uncontrolled infection, another autoimmune disease, pregnancy or lactation was excluded. Diagnoses relied on clinical symptoms, serum thyroxine and TRAb, thyroid ultrasound and orbital computed tomography. PBMCs were isolated from approximately 10 ml of fresh peripheral blood by Ficoll-Paque density gradient centrifugation. Total RNA was extracted using Trizol reagent, and RNA quality was assessed on an Agilent 2100 Bioanalyzer.

Sample: blood. This TCR came from a woman aged 18-30 years with Graves' ophthalmopathy. The chain joins TRBV7-3 to TRBJ1-4; the D gene lacks a confident call. Read as DNA, the sequence is TGTGCCAGCAGCCCGTTAGAGGTTTCAACTAATGAAAAACTGTTTTTT. This yields the protein CASSPLEVSTNEKLFF.